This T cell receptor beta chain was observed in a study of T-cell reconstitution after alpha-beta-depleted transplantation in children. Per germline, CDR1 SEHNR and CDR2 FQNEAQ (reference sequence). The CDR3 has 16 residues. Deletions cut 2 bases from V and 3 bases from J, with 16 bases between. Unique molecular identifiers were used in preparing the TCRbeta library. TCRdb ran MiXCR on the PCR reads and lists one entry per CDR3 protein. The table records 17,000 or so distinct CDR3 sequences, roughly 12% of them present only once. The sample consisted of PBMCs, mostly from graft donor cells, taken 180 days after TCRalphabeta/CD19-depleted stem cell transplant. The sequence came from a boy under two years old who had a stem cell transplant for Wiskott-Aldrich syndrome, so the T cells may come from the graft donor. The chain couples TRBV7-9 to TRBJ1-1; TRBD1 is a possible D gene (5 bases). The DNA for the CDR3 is TGTGCCAGCAGCTTAAGGGTTGGGGGAGGGGACACTGAAGCTTTCTTT. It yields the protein CASSLRVGGGDTEAFF.